The clone carrying this TCR beta chain was detected a few times. Its antigen is unidentified. Assay used: immunoSEQ multiplex PCR; TCRdb lists only in-frame clones, some missing. The repertoire consists of about 170,000 clones, with about 89% occurring once and the leading ten covering 1.5% to 2%. This CDR3 is built from 15 residues. Germline assignment: CDR1 LNHDA and CDR2 SQIVND (reference sequence). Trimming at V came to 4 bases and at J to 2 bases, leaving 4 bases not matched to a gene. The data stem from a study of T cell responses to AZD1222 COVID-19 vaccine. Study observations and caveats: The study found Spike-specific TCR breadth and depth rose after two AZD1222 doses.

Specimen: peripheral blood, collected on day 0 of AZD1222 vaccination. The V gene is TRBV19, the J gene TRBJ1-5, with TRBD1 identical over 8 bases. The clonotype originates from an adult in good health. The CDR3 sequence: CASSTTGAGNQPQHF. Here the CDR3 DNA reads TGTGCCAGTAGTACGACAGGGGCGGGCAATCAGCCCCAGCATTTT.